A selection of T cell receptor beta chains follows, all from one sample in a study of technical replicates of blood from a handful of donors. TCRdb keeps only in-frame clones here, not all; method: immunoSEQ multiplex PCR. The repertoire holds approximately 70,000 clones, with around 95% as singletons. Sequenced material: T cells isolated from PBMCs. The receptors come from a human donor in good health. The CDR3 runs from the conserved cysteine through the conserved F or W. A D gene is named only where the DNA matches it firmly. Size is stated for part of the rows, as once, few or many counts, or as a class when the clone is expanded.

d_call: TRBD2
clone_size: .
j_call: TRBJ2-1
v_call: TRBV10-1
cdr3_aa: CASSESRAGGPGEQFF
cdr3_nt: TGCGCCAGCAGTGAGTCGCGGGCGGGGGGGCCTGGGGAGCAGTTCTTC

d_call: TRBD1
clone_size: .
j_call: TRBJ1-5
v_call: TRBV7-8
cdr3_aa: CASSLGTGAPLNQPQHF
cdr3_nt: TGTGCCAGCAGCTTAGGGACAGGGGCTCCATTAAATCAGCCCCAGCATTTT

d_call: TRBD1
clone_size: once
j_call: TRBJ2-7
v_call: TRBV6-1
cdr3_aa: CASSERQGAYEQYF
cdr3_nt: TGTGCCAGCAGTGAACGCCAGGGGGCCTACGAGCAGTACTTC

d_call: .
clone_size: .
j_call: TRBJ2-2
v_call: TRBV18
cdr3_aa: CASSLLGRGTNTGELFF
cdr3_nt: TGTGCCAGCTCACTCCTTGGGCGGGGAACGAACACCGGGGAGCTGTTTTTT

d_call: TRBD1
clone_size: .
j_call: TRBJ2-2
v_call: TRBV6-5
cdr3_aa: CASSPGQVHGELFF
cdr3_nt: TGTGCCAGCAGTCCGGGACAGGTCCACGGGGAGCTGTTTTTT

d_call: .
clone_size: .
j_call: TRBJ2-5
v_call: TRBV10-3
cdr3_aa: CAIASAGKETQYF
cdr3_nt: TGTGCCATCGCCTCGGCAGGGAAGGAGACCCAGTACTTC

d_call: .
clone_size: .
j_call: TRBJ1-3
v_call: TRBV6-1
cdr3_aa: CASSDLRVSGNTIYF
cdr3_nt: TGTGCCAGCAGTGACCTCAGGGTCTCTGGAAACACCATATATTTT

d_call: .
clone_size: .
j_call: TRBJ2-1
v_call: TRBV29-1
cdr3_aa: CSVVGRGSYNEQFF
cdr3_nt: TGCAGCGTTGTGGGCAGGGGAAGTTACAATGAGCAGTTCTTC

d_call: TRBD1
clone_size: .
j_call: TRBJ2-7
v_call: TRBV5-6
cdr3_aa: CASSPDRSSYEQYF
cdr3_nt: TGTGCCAGCAGCCCGGACAGGAGCTCCTACGAGCAGTACTTC

d_call: .
clone_size: .
j_call: TRBJ2-7
v_call: TRBV5-1
cdr3_aa: CASSLTVPSYEQYF
cdr3_nt: TGCGCCAGCAGCCTGACAGTACCCTCCTACGAGCAGTACTTC

d_call: .
clone_size: .
j_call: TRBJ2-3
v_call: TRBV12-5
cdr3_aa: CASGLFGGGDTQYF
cdr3_nt: TGTGCTAGTGGTTTGTTTGGCGGCGGGGATACGCAGTATTTT

d_call: TRBD1
clone_size: .
j_call: TRBJ2-7
v_call: TRBV7-9
cdr3_aa: CASSSVRQGIPYEQYF
cdr3_nt: TGTGCCAGCAGCTCGGTGAGACAGGGGATACCCTACGAGCAGTACTTC

d_call: .
clone_size: .
j_call: TRBJ1-1
v_call: TRBV5-4
cdr3_aa: CASRQQENTEAFF
cdr3_nt: TGTGCCAGCAGACAGCAGGAGAACACTGAAGCTTTCTTT

d_call: .
clone_size: .
j_call: TRBJ2-2
v_call: TRBV30
cdr3_aa: CAWTGAGYGELFF
cdr3_nt: TGTGCCTGGACGGGAGCGGGCTACGGGGAGCTGTTTTTT

d_call: TRBD1
clone_size: .
j_call: TRBJ1-2
v_call: TRBV5-4
cdr3_aa: CASSLAGRGNYGYTF
cdr3_nt: TGTGCCAGCAGCTTGGCCGGCAGGGGGAACTATGGCTACACCTTC

d_call: TRBD1
clone_size: .
j_call: TRBJ2-2
v_call: TRBV10-1
cdr3_aa: CASSDGGQGENTGELFF
cdr3_nt: TGCGCCAGCAGTGATGGGGGACAGGGGGAGAACACCGGGGAGCTGTTTTTT

d_call: TRBD1
clone_size: .
j_call: TRBJ2-1
v_call: TRBV23-1
cdr3_aa: CARRTGGWYNEQFF
cdr3_nt: TGCGCCAGACGGACAGGGGGCTGGTACAATGAGCAGTTCTTC

d_call: TRBD2
clone_size: .
j_call: TRBJ2-1
v_call: TRBV5-5
cdr3_aa: CASSFLAGHSYNEQFF
cdr3_nt: TGTGCCAGCAGCTTCTTAGCGGGGCACTCCTACAATGAGCAGTTCTTC

d_call: TRBD1
clone_size: .
j_call: TRBJ1-1
v_call: TRBV27
cdr3_aa: CASSIQGGSTEAFF
cdr3_nt: TGTGCCAGCAGTATACAGGGGGGTTCGACTGAAGCTTTCTTT

d_call: TRBD1
clone_size: .
j_call: TRBJ2-7
v_call: TRBV7-9
cdr3_aa: CASSSKSGTGGNEQYF
cdr3_nt: TGTGCCAGCAGCTCAAAATCCGGGACAGGGGGCAACGAGCAGTACTTC

d_call: .
clone_size: .
j_call: TRBJ1-3
v_call: TRBV19
cdr3_aa: CASSPTTGTSGNTIYF
cdr3_nt: TGTGCCAGTAGTCCGACCACAGGGACCTCTGGAAACACCATATATTTT

d_call: TRBD1
clone_size: .
j_call: TRBJ2-2
v_call: TRBV9
cdr3_aa: CASSVGTGVTGELFF
cdr3_nt: TGTGCCAGCAGCGTAGGGACAGGGGTCACCGGGGAGCTGTTTTTT

d_call: .
clone_size: .
j_call: TRBJ2-1
v_call: TRBV4-2
cdr3_aa: CASSQEGGENEQFF
cdr3_nt: TGTGCCAGCAGCCAAGAGGGCGGGGAAAATGAGCAGTTCTTC

d_call: .
clone_size: once
j_call: TRBJ1-2
v_call: TRBV25-1
cdr3_aa: CASSESAGFNYGYTF
cdr3_nt: TGTGCCAGCAGTGAATCGGCAGGCTTTAACTATGGCTACACCTTC

d_call: TRBD2
clone_size: .
j_call: TRBJ2-5
v_call: TRBV19
cdr3_aa: CASSTTSPGQETQYF
cdr3_nt: TGTGCCAGTAGTACGACTAGCCCCGGCCAAGAGACCCAGTACTTC

d_call: .
clone_size: .
j_call: TRBJ2-6
v_call: TRBV18
cdr3_aa: CASSPRAGLSGANVLTF
cdr3_nt: TGTGCCAGCTCACCACGGGCTGGGCTCTCTGGGGCCAACGTCCTGACTTTC

d_call: .
clone_size: .
j_call: TRBJ1-2
v_call: TRBV28
cdr3_aa: CASSSPSIGGYTF
cdr3_nt: TGTGCCAGCAGTTCGCCCTCGATCGGTGGCTACACCTTC

d_call: .
clone_size: few
j_call: TRBJ2-2
v_call: TRBV2
cdr3_aa: CASSEGRATGELFF
cdr3_nt: TGTGCCAGCAGTGAAGGCAGGGCGACCGGGGAGCTGTTTTTT

d_call: TRBD1
clone_size: .
j_call: TRBJ2-7
v_call: TRBV27
cdr3_aa: CASSWDRVSYEQYF
cdr3_nt: TGTGCCAGCAGTTGGGACAGGGTCTCCTACGAGCAGTACTTC

d_call: .
clone_size: .
j_call: TRBJ1-5
v_call: TRBV15
cdr3_aa: CATSRDPGRDQPQHF
cdr3_nt: TGTGCCACCAGCAGAGATCCGGGCAGGGATCAGCCCCAGCATTTT

d_call: .
clone_size: .
j_call: TRBJ1-5
v_call: TRBV28
cdr3_aa: CASRPPRQAGGNQPQHF
cdr3_nt: TGTGCCAGCAGACCGCCCAGACAGGCGGGGGGCAATCAGCCCCAGCATTTT

d_call: TRBD1
clone_size: .
j_call: TRBJ1-2
v_call: TRBV6-1
cdr3_aa: CASSEGWTGIYGYTF
cdr3_nt: TGTGCCAGCAGTGAAGGGTGGACAGGAATCTATGGCTACACCTTC

d_call: .
clone_size: .
j_call: TRBJ2-7
v_call: TRBV7-8
cdr3_aa: CASRLQQGAPYEQYF
cdr3_nt: TGTGCCAGCAGATTGCAACAGGGTGCCCCCTACGAGCAGTACTTC

d_call: TRBD2
clone_size: once
j_call: TRBJ2-5
v_call: TRBV25-1
cdr3_aa: CASSPRAGVTETQYF
cdr3_nt: TGTGCCAGCAGTCCCCGGGCGGGGGTTACAGAGACCCAGTACTTC

d_call: .
clone_size: .
j_call: TRBJ1-1
v_call: TRBV5-1
cdr3_aa: CASSFVRGTQENTEAFF
cdr3_nt: TGCGCCAGCAGCTTTGTTCGGGGGACCCAGGAGAACACTGAAGCTTTCTTT

d_call: .
clone_size: .
j_call: TRBJ1-5
v_call: TRBV7-9
cdr3_aa: CASSLNSNQPQHF
cdr3_nt: TGTGCCAGCAGCCTAAATAGCAATCAGCCCCAGCATTTT

d_call: .
clone_size: .
j_call: TRBJ2-3
v_call: TRBV7-2
cdr3_aa: CASSLVPFTQYF
cdr3_nt: TGTGCCAGCAGCTTAGTCCCTTTTACGCAGTATTTT

d_call: TRBD2
clone_size: few
j_call: TRBJ2-1
v_call: TRBV14
cdr3_aa: CASSPSGGFNEQFF
cdr3_nt: TGTGCCAGCAGCCCTAGCGGGGGATTCAATGAGCAGTTCTTC

d_call: TRBD1
clone_size: .
j_call: TRBJ1-4
v_call: TRBV5-1
cdr3_aa: CASSIGTGANEKLFF
cdr3_nt: TGCGCCAGCAGCATAGGGACAGGGGCTAATGAAAAACTGTTTTTT

d_call: .
clone_size: .
j_call: TRBJ1-1
v_call: TRBV6-5
cdr3_aa: CASSYARNTEAFF
cdr3_nt: TGTGCCAGCAGTTACGCCAGGAACACTGAAGCTTTCTTT

d_call: .
clone_size: .
j_call: TRBJ1-5
v_call: TRBV15
cdr3_aa: CATSGTFDQPQHF
cdr3_nt: TGTGCCACCAGCGGGACATTCGATCAGCCCCAGCATTTT

d_call: TRBD2
clone_size: .
j_call: TRBJ2-1
v_call: TRBV6-5
cdr3_aa: CASSPSAGGSEQFF
cdr3_nt: TGTGCCAGCAGCCCCTCTGCGGGAGGATCTGAGCAGTTCTTC

d_call: TRBD1
clone_size: .
j_call: TRBJ1-5
v_call: TRBV6-6
cdr3_aa: CASRNQGGNQPQHF
cdr3_nt: TGTGCCAGCAGGAACCAGGGGGGCAATCAGCCCCAGCATTTT

d_call: .
clone_size: once
j_call: TRBJ1-1
v_call: TRBV6-5
cdr3_aa: CASSQGVNTEAFF
cdr3_nt: TGTGCCAGCAGTCAAGGGGTGAACACTGAAGCTTTCTTT

d_call: .
clone_size: .
j_call: TRBJ1-5
v_call: TRBV28
cdr3_aa: CASSRFWIANQPQHF
cdr3_nt: TGTGCCAGCAGCCGCTTTTGGATAGCAAATCAGCCCCAGCATTTT

d_call: TRBD2
clone_size: .
j_call: TRBJ2-7
v_call: TRBV20-1
cdr3_aa: CSAMTSLRPNF
cdr3_nt: TGCAGTGCCATGACTAGCCTAAGGCCAAACTTC

d_call: TRBD2
clone_size: .
j_call: TRBJ2-4
v_call: TRBV25-1
cdr3_aa: CASSDLSSGGAASNIQYF
cdr3_nt: TGTGCCAGCAGTGACCTCTCTAGCGGGGGGGCCGCGAGTAACATTCAGTACTTC

d_call: .
clone_size: .
j_call: TRBJ1-1
v_call: TRBV4-1
cdr3_aa: CASSQWGGGTEAFF
cdr3_nt: TGCGCCAGCAGCCAATGGGGAGGGGGGACTGAAGCTTTCTTT

d_call: .
clone_size: .
j_call: TRBJ1-2
v_call: TRBV5-5
cdr3_aa: CASSQLGVRTSNYGYTF
cdr3_nt: TGTGCCAGCAGCCAGTTAGGGGTCCGAACCTCTAACTATGGCTACACCTTC

d_call: .
clone_size: once
j_call: TRBJ2-1
v_call: TRBV4-1
cdr3_aa: CASSRARGGDEQFF
cdr3_nt: TGCGCCAGCAGCCGAGCGAGGGGGGGCGATGAGCAGTTCTTC

d_call: .
clone_size: .
j_call: TRBJ2-7
v_call: TRBV5-1
cdr3_aa: CASSGPQGYEQYF
cdr3_nt: TGCGCCAGCAGCGGACCCCAGGGTTACGAGCAGTACTTC

d_call: .
clone_size: .
j_call: TRBJ1-5
v_call: TRBV19
cdr3_aa: CASRISNMPNQPQHF
cdr3_nt: TGTGCCAGTAGGATATCGAACATGCCCAATCAGCCCCAGCATTTT

d_call: TRBD2
clone_size: .
j_call: TRBJ2-7
v_call: TRBV27
cdr3_aa: CASSLNWREGPSYEQYF
cdr3_nt: TGTGCCAGCAGTTTAAATTGGCGGGAGGGACCCTCCTACGAGCAGTACTTC

d_call: TRBD1
clone_size: .
j_call: TRBJ1-1
v_call: TRBV29-1
cdr3_aa: CSYQQGVNTEAFF
cdr3_nt: TGCAGCTACCAACAGGGGGTGAACACTGAAGCTTTCTTT

d_call: .
clone_size: .
j_call: TRBJ2-5
v_call: TRBV7-9
cdr3_aa: CASSLKRPKETQYF
cdr3_nt: TGTGCCAGCAGCTTAAAGAGGCCTAAGGAGACCCAGTACTTC